The present T cell receptor beta chain was sequenced within a study of cytomegalovirus exposure and HLA in healthy donors. Study-wide context: Earlier results showed roughly 110 million unique TCR beta sequences derived from approximately 170 million T cells. Points from the study as a whole: Reports indicated that the classifier achieved high specificity and sensitivity in diagnosing cytomegalovirus status. A later analysis reportedly found that, within productive TCRs, an Asian-associated ancestry cluster had fewer N-insertions than the mean observed across the approximately 700 donors.

A remark on this clone: What it binds is not known.

CDR1 is SEHNR and CDR2 is FQNEAQ in the germline V gene (reference sequence). V was shortened by 8 bases and J by 7 bases, with 27 bases between the two germline ends. CDR3 size: 16 residues. 60 Vbeta and 13 Jbeta primers were used in PCR. Sequencing used immunoSEQ multiplex PCR; TCRdb keeps in-frame clones, though not all of them. The sample shows about 160,000 clones, 80% to 90% of them seen only once. Sequenced: PBMCs. V usage is TRBV7-9 and J usage is TRBJ2-7; D is unclear. This TCR was sampled from a woman between 18 and 29 years old in good health and CMV-seronegative. CDR3 residues: CASGPIRQAGLVEQYF. Here the CDR3 DNA reads TGTGCCAGCGGCCCCATTAGGCAGGCTGGGTTAGTGGAGCAGTACTTC.